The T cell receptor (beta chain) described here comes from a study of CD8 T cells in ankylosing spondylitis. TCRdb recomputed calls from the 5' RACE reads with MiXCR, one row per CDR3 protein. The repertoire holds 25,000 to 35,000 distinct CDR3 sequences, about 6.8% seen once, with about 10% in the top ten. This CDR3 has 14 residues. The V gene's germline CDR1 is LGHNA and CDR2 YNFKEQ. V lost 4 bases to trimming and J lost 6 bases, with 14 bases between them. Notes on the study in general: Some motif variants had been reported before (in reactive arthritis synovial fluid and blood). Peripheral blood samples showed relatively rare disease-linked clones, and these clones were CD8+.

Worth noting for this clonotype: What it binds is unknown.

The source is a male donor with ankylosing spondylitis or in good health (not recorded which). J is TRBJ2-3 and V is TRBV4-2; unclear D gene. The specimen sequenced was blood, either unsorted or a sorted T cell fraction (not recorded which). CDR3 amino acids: CASSPGHTWDTQYF. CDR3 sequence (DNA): TGTGCCAGCAGCCCTGGGCACACCTGGGATACGCAGTATTTT.